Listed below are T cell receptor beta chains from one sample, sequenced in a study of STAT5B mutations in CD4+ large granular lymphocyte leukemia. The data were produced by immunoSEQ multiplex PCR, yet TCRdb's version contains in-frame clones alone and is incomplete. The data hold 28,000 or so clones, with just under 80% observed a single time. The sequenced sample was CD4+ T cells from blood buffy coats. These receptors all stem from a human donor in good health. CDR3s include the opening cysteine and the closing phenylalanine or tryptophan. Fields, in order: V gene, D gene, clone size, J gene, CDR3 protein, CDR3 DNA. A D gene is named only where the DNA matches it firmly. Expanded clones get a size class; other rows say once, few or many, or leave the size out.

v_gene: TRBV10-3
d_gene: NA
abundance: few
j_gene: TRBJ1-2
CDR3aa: CAISESGPGYTF
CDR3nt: TGTGCCATCAGTGAGTCAGGGCCTGGCTACACCTTC

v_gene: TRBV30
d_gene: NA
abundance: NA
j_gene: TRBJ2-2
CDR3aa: CAWSKDTGELFF
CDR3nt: TGTGCCTGGAGTAAGGACACCGGGGAGCTGTTTTTT

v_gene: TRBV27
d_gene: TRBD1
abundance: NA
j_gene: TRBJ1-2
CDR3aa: CASRSFGQGYGYTF
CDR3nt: TGTGCCAGCAGGTCGTTTGGACAGGGGTATGGCTACACCTTC

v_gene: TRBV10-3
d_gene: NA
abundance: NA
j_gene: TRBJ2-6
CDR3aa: CAISESGGTGANVLTF
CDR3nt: TGTGCCATCAGTGAGTCTGGTGGGACTGGGGCCAACGTCCTGACTTTC

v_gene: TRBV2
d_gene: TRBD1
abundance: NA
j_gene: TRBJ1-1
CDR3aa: CASNIQGAYTEAFF
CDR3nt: TGTGCCAGCAACATACAGGGGGCGTACACTGAAGCTTTCTTT

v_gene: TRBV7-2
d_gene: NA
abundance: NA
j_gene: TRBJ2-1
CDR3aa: CASSATRDDNEQFF
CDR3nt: TGTGCCAGCAGCGCGACTAGAGACGACAATGAGCAGTTCTTC

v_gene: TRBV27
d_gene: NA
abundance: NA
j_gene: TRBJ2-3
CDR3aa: CASSPWGGTDTQYF
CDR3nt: TGTGCCAGCAGTCCCTGGGGGGGCACAGATACGCAGTATTTT

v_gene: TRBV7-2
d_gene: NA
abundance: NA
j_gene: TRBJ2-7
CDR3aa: CAGAAGTLLAEQYF
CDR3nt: TGTGCCGGCGCGGCGGGGACCCTGCTGGCCGAGCAGTACTTC

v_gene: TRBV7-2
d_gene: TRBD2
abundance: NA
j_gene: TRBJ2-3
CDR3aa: CASSLGLGSDTQYF
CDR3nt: TGTGCCAGCAGCTTGGGACTAGGTTCAGATACGCAGTATTTT

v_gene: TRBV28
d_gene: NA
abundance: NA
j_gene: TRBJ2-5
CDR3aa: CASTPLGDPYQETQYF
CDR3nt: TGTGCCAGCACCCCCCTGGGCGACCCGTACCAAGAGACCCAGTACTTC

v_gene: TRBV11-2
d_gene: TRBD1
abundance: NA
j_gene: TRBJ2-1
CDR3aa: CASSFGTDYNEQFF
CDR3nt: TGTGCCAGCAGCTTCGGGACAGACTACAATGAGCAGTTCTTC

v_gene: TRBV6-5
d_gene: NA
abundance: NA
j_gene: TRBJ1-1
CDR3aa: CASSAGPGTEAFF
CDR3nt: TGTGCCAGCAGCGCGGGGCCGGGCACTGAAGCTTTCTTT

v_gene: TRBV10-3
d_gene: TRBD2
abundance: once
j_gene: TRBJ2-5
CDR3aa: CAAGREQETQYF
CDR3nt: TGTGCCGCAGGGAGGGAGCAAGAGACCCAGTACTTC

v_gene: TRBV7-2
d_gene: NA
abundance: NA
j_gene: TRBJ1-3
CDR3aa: CASSFGGPYSGNTIYF
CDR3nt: TGTGCCAGCAGCTTCGGAGGGCCTTACTCTGGAAACACCATATATTTT

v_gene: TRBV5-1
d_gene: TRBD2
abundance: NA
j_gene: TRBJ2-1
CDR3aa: CASSLDLAGVVEFF
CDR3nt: TGCGCCAGCAGCTTGGATCTAGCGGGAGTAGTTGAGTTCTTC

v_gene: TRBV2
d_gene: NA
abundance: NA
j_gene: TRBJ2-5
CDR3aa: CASSEGLTGETQYF
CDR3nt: TGTGCCAGCAGTGAAGGGTTGACGGGGGAGACCCAGTACTTC

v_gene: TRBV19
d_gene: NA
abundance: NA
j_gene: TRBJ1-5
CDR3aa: CASSTRAGTHSNQPQHF
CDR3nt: TGTGCCAGTAGTACTCGAGCCGGGACCCATAGCAATCAGCCCCAGCATTTT

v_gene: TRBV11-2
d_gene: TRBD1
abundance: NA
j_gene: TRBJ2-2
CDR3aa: CASSLDRGTGELFF
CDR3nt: TGTGCCAGCAGCTTGGACAGGGGGACCGGGGAGCTGTTTTTT

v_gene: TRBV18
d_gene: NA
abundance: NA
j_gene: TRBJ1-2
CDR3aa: CASSPDANYGYTF
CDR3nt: TGTGCCAGCTCACCAGACGCTAACTATGGCTACACCTTC

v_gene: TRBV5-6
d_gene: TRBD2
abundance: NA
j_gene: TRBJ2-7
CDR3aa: CASSSPGLASSYEQYF
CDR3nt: TGTGCCAGCAGCTCCCCAGGACTAGCGAGCTCCTACGAGCAGTACTTC

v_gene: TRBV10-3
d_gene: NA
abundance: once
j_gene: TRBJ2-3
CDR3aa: CAIANKGLGTDTQYF
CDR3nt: TGTGCCATCGCGAACAAGGGGCTGGGCACAGATACGCAGTATTTT

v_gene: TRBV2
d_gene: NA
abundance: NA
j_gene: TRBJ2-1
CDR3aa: CASRKGRWDEQFF
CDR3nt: TGTGCCAGCAGGAAAGGACGATGGGATGAGCAGTTCTTC

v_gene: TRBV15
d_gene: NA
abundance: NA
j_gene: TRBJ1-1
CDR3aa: CATSRDPNTEAFF
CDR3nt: TGTGCCACCAGCAGAGACCCGAACACTGAAGCTTTCTTT

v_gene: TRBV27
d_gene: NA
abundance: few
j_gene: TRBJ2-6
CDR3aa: CASSLMGSGANVLTF
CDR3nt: TGTGCCAGCAGTTTAATGGGCTCTGGGGCCAACGTCCTGACTTTC

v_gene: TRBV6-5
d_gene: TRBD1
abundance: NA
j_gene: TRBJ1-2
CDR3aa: CASSLTGTANYGYTF
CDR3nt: TGTGCCAGCAGTCTGACAGGGACGGCTAACTATGGCTACACCTTC

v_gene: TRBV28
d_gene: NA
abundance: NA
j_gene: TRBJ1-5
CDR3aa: CASRRGNQPQHF
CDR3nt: TGTGCGTCCCGGAGGGGGAATCAGCCCCAGCATTTT

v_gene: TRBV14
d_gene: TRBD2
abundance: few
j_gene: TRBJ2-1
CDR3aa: CASSQWTSGTTEQFF
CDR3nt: TGTGCCAGCAGCCAATGGACTAGCGGAACTACTGAGCAGTTCTTC

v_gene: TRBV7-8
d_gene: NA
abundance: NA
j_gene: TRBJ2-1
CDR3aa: CASSLEGSSNEQFF
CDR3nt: TGTGCCAGCAGCTTAGAAGGCTCAAGCAATGAGCAGTTCTTC

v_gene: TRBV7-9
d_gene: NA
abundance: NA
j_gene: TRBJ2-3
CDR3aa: CASYRPAGTDTQYF
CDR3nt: TGTGCCAGCTACCGGCCAGCGGGCACAGATACGCAGTATTTT

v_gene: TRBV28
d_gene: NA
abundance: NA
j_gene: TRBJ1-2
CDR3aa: CASSFNQLANYGYTF
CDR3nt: TGTGCCAGCAGTTTTAACCAGCTCGCTAACTATGGCTACACCTTC

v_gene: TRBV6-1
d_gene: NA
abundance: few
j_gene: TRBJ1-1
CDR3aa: CASNWDRYVSFF
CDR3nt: TGTGCCAGCAATTGGGACCGGTACGTGTCTTTCTTT

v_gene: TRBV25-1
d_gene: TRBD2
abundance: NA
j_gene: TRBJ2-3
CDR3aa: CASSGGAGGADTQYF
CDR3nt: TGTGCCAGCAGTGGGGGGGCGGGAGGCGCCGATACGCAGTATTTT

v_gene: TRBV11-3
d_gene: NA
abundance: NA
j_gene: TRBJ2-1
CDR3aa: CASSLAGVPYNEQFF
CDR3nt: TGTGCCAGCAGCTTAGCGGGAGTACCTTACAATGAGCAGTTCTTC

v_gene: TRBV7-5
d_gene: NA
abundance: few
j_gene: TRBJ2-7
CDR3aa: CVRPRGPTVYEQYF
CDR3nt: TGTGTCCGCCCTAGGGGGCCTACCGTTTACGAGCAGTACTTC

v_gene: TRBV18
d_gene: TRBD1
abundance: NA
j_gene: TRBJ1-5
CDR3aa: CASSPQTGVHQPQHF
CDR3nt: TGTGCCAGCTCACCACAAACAGGGGTTCATCAGCCCCAGCATTTT